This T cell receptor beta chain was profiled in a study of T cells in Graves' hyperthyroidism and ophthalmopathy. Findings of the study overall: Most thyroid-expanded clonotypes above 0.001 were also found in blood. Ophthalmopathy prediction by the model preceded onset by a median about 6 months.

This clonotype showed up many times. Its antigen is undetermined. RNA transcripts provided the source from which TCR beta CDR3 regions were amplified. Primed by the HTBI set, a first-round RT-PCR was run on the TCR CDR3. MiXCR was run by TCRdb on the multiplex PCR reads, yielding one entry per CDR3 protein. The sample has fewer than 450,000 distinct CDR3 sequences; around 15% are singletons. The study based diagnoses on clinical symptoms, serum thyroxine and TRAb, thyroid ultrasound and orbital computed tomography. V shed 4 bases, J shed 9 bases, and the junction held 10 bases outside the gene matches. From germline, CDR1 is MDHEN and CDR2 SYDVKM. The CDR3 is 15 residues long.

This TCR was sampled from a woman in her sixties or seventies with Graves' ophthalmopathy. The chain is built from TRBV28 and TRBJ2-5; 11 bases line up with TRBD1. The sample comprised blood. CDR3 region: CASSSPSRDRGSQYF. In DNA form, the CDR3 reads TGTGCCAGCAGTTCCCCTTCCCGGGACAGGGGGTCCCAGTACTTC.